The rows below give T cell receptor beta chains drawn from one sample of a study of cytomegalovirus exposure and HLA in healthy donors. The data were produced by immunoSEQ multiplex PCR, yet TCRdb's version contains in-frame clones alone and is incomplete. The top ten clones hold about a tenth of a sample with some 65,000 clones, approximately 68% of them seen once. The sequencing input was PBMCs. The receptor set was obtained from a woman aged 25-40 years in good health and CMV-seronegative. The CDR3 runs from the conserved cysteine through the conserved F or W. The D gene is left open where the match is weak. Where a row states a size, it is once, few, many or the class of an expanded clone; other rows omit it.

V: TRBV5-1; size: NA; J: TRBJ2-5; D: TRBD1; length: 16; DNA: TGCGCCAGCAGCTTCTATCGGGACAGGGGTAGAGAGACCCAGTACTTC; CDR3: CASSFYRDRGRETQYF
V: TRBV9; size: NA; J: TRBJ2-3; D: NA; length: 17; DNA: TGTGCCAGCAGCGCATCAGATCTGACAGGAGTCACAGATACGCAGTATTTT; CDR3: CASSASDLTGVTDTQYF
V: TRBV27; size: NA; J: TRBJ2-7; D: TRBD1; length: 15; DNA: TGTGCCAGCAGTCCACGAGGACAGGTCCGGGACGAGCAGTACTTC; CDR3: CASSPRGQVRDEQYF
V: TRBV30; size: few; J: TRBJ1-1; D: NA; length: 14; DNA: TGTGCCTGGTGCTTGGGACACCTGAACACTGAAGCTTTCTTT; CDR3: CAWCLGHLNTEAFF
V: TRBV19; size: NA; J: TRBJ2-3; D: TRBD2; length: 17; DNA: TGTGCCAGTAGTTGGGGCCAGCGGGGTCCTAGCACAGATACGCAGTATTTT; CDR3: CASSWGQRGPSTDTQYF
V: TRBV30; size: NA; J: TRBJ2-1; D: NA; length: 15; DNA: TGTGCCTGGAGTGTAATGCGGGGGCCTTACAATGAGCAGTTCTTC; CDR3: CAWSVMRGPYNEQFF
V: TRBV29-1; size: NA; J: TRBJ2-7; D: TRBD2; length: 14; DNA: TGCAGCGTTGAAGGCGGGGGTGATTCCTACGAGCAGTACTTC; CDR3: CSVEGGGDSYEQYF
V: TRBV7-9; size: NA; J: TRBJ1-1; D: NA; length: 15; DNA: TGTGCCAGCAGCTTAGTTCCGCGCGCGAACACTGAAGCTTTCTTT; CDR3: CASSLVPRANTEAFF
V: TRBV30; size: NA; J: TRBJ1-1; D: NA; length: 14; DNA: TGTGCACGTAAAGATGGGGGGTGGAACACTGAAGCTTTCTTT; CDR3: CARKDGGWNTEAFF
V: TRBV4-1; size: NA; J: TRBJ1-5; D: NA; length: 14; DNA: TGCGCCAGCAGCCAAGATCCGGCAGGGCAGCCCCAGCATTTT; CDR3: CASSQDPAGQPQHF
V: TRBV15; size: NA; J: TRBJ2-1; D: NA; length: 13; DNA: TGTGCCACCAGCGCTCGCGGTTACAATGAGCAGTTCTTC; CDR3: CATSARGYNEQFF
V: TRBV28; size: NA; J: TRBJ2-1; D: NA; length: 17; DNA: TGTGCCAGCAGTAGATATGCCCCTGCGACTCCTTTGAATGAGCAGTTCTTC; CDR3: CASSRYAPATPLNEQFF
V: TRBV20-1; size: NA; J: TRBJ1-1; D: NA; length: 10; DNA: TGCAGTGCCCCGGGTCCTGAAGCTTTCTTT; CDR3: CSAPGPEAFF
V: TRBV29-1; size: NA; J: TRBJ2-2; D: TRBD2; length: 17; DNA: TGCAGCGTTGACGGTCGGAGCAGCGGGGGGAGTACCGGGGAGCTGTTTTTT; CDR3: CSVDGRSSGGSTGELFF
V: TRBV6-5; size: NA; J: TRBJ2-5; D: NA; length: 13; DNA: TGTGCCAGCAGTTATTTCCTACAAGAGACCCAGTACTTC; CDR3: CASSYFLQETQYF
V: TRBV7-9; size: NA; J: TRBJ1-1; D: NA; length: 12; DNA: TGTGCCAGCACCCGTTCGAACACTGAAGCTTTCTTT; CDR3: CASTRSNTEAFF
V: TRBV13; size: few; J: TRBJ2-1; D: TRBD1; length: 18; DNA: TGTGCCAGCAGCTTAGTGGCAGGGGGAGCAAGCTCCTACAATGAGCAGTTCTTC; CDR3: CASSLVAGGASSYNEQFF
V: TRBV28; size: NA; J: TRBJ1-3; D: NA; length: 14; DNA: TGTGCCAGCAGATCTGGGGGCGGTGGAAACACCATATATTTT; CDR3: CASRSGGGGNTIYF
V: TRBV7-7; size: NA; J: TRBJ1-1; D: NA; length: 15; DNA: TGTGCCAGCAGCCCTCCGGACAGTAGGAACACTGAAGCTTTCTTT; CDR3: CASSPPDSRNTEAFF
V: TRBV7-2; size: NA; J: TRBJ1-1; D: NA; length: 13; DNA: TGTGCCAGCAGCTTGAGGTTTCGAACTGAAGCTTTCTTT; CDR3: CASSLRFRTEAFF
V: TRBV27; size: NA; J: TRBJ2-7; D: TRBD2; length: 14; DNA: TGTGCCAGCTCTCGACTAGCGGGGCGACACGAGCAGTACTTC; CDR3: CASSRLAGRHEQYF
V: TRBV27; size: few; J: TRBJ2-7; D: TRBD2; length: 15; DNA: TGTGCCAGCAGTTTTTTCGGGGGGGCCTCCTACGAGCAGTACTTC; CDR3: CASSFFGGASYEQYF
V: TRBV4-1; size: NA; J: TRBJ2-3; D: NA; length: 13; DNA: TGCGCCAGCAGGTCGGGGGGCACAGATACGCAGTATTTT; CDR3: CASRSGGTDTQYF
V: TRBV19; size: NA; J: TRBJ2-1; D: NA; length: 9; DNA: TGTGCCGTTGGGCATGAGCAGTTCTTC; CDR3: CAVGHEQFF
V: TRBV5-1; size: NA; J: TRBJ2-3; D: NA; length: 18; DNA: TGCGCCAGCAGCTTGGGGGGCCAGGGAATCGCTAGCACAGATACGCAGTATTTT; CDR3: CASSLGGQGIASTDTQYF
V: TRBV27; size: NA; J: TRBJ2-3; D: NA; length: 11; DNA: TGTGCCAGCACTAGTGCAGATACGCAGTATTTT; CDR3: CASTSADTQYF
V: TRBV5-1; size: NA; J: TRBJ1-1; D: NA; length: 12; DNA: TGCGCCAGCAGCCTTAACGACAGGGAAGCTTTCTTT; CDR3: CASSLNDREAFF
V: TRBV11-2; size: NA; J: TRBJ1-4; D: NA; length: 16; DNA: TGTGCCAGCAGCTTTAACAGGTTAAGGACTAATGAAAAACTGTTTTTT; CDR3: CASSFNRLRTNEKLFF
V: TRBV5-6; size: NA; J: TRBJ2-7; D: TRBD2; length: 13; DNA: TGTGCCAGCAGCTTGGCCCCGGGGGGCGAGCAGTACTTC; CDR3: CASSLAPGGEQYF
V: TRBV28; size: NA; J: TRBJ1-5; D: NA; length: 16; DNA: TGTGCCAGCAGACTTGGGACAACCTATAGCAATCAGCCCCAGCATTTT; CDR3: CASRLGTTYSNQPQHF
V: TRBV9; size: few; J: TRBJ1-2; D: NA; length: 13; DNA: TGTGCCAGCAGCCCCAGGTACGAATATGGCTACACCTTC; CDR3: CASSPRYEYGYTF
V: TRBV2; size: NA; J: TRBJ2-5; D: TRBD2; length: 14; DNA: TGTGCCAGTGGGACTAGCGGCACGCAAGAGACCCAGTACTTC; CDR3: CASGTSGTQETQYF
V: TRBV27; size: NA; J: TRBJ1-2; D: NA; length: 12; DNA: TGTGCCAGCAGTGCCAGGGGATTGAGCTACACCTTC; CDR3: CASSARGLSYTF
V: TRBV2; size: NA; J: TRBJ2-7; D: TRBD2; length: 15; DNA: TGTGCCAGCACGGCTCAGAGCGGGGGGGCCTACGAGCAGTACTTC; CDR3: CASTAQSGGAYEQYF
V: TRBV7-9; size: NA; J: TRBJ1-2; D: NA; length: 12; DNA: TGTGCCAGCAGAGACACAGGCTATGGCTACACCTTC; CDR3: CASRDTGYGYTF
V: TRBV5-6; size: NA; J: TRBJ2-3; D: NA; length: 15; DNA: TGTGCCAGCAGCTTGGAGCTAGCGAGTACAGATACGCAGTATTTT; CDR3: CASSLELASTDTQYF
V: TRBV6-1; size: NA; J: TRBJ2-7; D: NA; length: 16; DNA: TGTGCCAGCAGTGAAAGGAGGCAGGTGGCCTCCTACGAGCAGTACTTC; CDR3: CASSERRQVASYEQYF
V: TRBV5-1; size: few; J: TRBJ2-7; D: NA; length: 16; DNA: TGCGCCAGCAGCGGACAGTTTACTACCCATTCCTACGAGCAGTACTTC; CDR3: CASSGQFTTHSYEQYF
V: TRBV11-2; size: few; J: TRBJ1-1; D: NA; length: 13; DNA: TGTGCCAGCAGCTTAGGGGGCCGCACTGAAGCTTTCTTT; CDR3: CASSLGGRTEAFF
V: TRBV25-1; size: NA; J: TRBJ2-3; D: NA; length: 11; DNA: TGTGCCAGCAGAAGGACTGATACGCAGTATTTT; CDR3: CASRRTDTQYF
V: TRBV15; size: few; J: TRBJ2-7; D: TRBD1; length: 15; DNA: TGTGCCACCAGCAGACCGGGACAGGGGACGAACGAGCAGTACTTC; CDR3: CATSRPGQGTNEQYF
V: TRBV30; size: NA; J: TRBJ1-3; D: NA; length: 14; DNA: TGTGCCTGGAGGTCGGGCCCGGGGGGAAACACCATATATTTT; CDR3: CAWRSGPGGNTIYF
V: TRBV19; size: few; J: TRBJ2-5; D: TRBD1; length: 16; DNA: TGTGCCAGTTCTCGAGGACAGGGAACGTCCCAAGAGACCCAGTACTTC; CDR3: CASSRGQGTSQETQYF
V: TRBV25-1; size: few; J: TRBJ2-7; D: NA; length: 11; DNA: TGTGCCAGCAAAGCGTTTTATGAGCAGTACTTC; CDR3: CASKAFYEQYF
V: TRBV19; size: NA; J: TRBJ1-2; D: NA; length: 15; DNA: TGTGCCAGTAGTATTGGGACATCTGTTTCCTATGGCTACACCTTC; CDR3: CASSIGTSVSYGYTF
V: TRBV6-1; size: medium-sized; J: TRBJ2-2; D: TRBD1; length: 16; DNA: TGTGCCAGCAGTGAAGCGCCCGGACAGGGGGCCGGGGAGCTGTTTTTT; CDR3: CASSEAPGQGAGELFF
V: TRBV4-1; size: few; J: TRBJ1-2; D: NA; length: 14; DNA: TGCGCCAGCAGCCAAGATATCCTATTTCGGGGCTACACCTTC; CDR3: CASSQDILFRGYTF
V: TRBV5-6; size: NA; J: TRBJ1-2; D: NA; length: 13; DNA: TGTGCCAGCAGCTTGACAGTCGACTATGGCTACACCTTC; CDR3: CASSLTVDYGYTF
V: TRBV19; size: NA; J: TRBJ2-7; D: NA; length: 14; DNA: TGTGCCAGTAGTGTTGCGGGGAGCTCCTACGAGCAGTACTTC; CDR3: CASSVAGSSYEQYF
V: TRBV5-1; size: once; J: TRBJ2-1; D: TRBD1; length: 15; DNA: TGCGCCAGCAGCACCCGGGACAGGGGTGTCAATGAGCAGTTCTTC; CDR3: CASSTRDRGVNEQFF
V: TRBV7-8; size: NA; J: TRBJ1-5; D: NA; length: 15; DNA: TGTGCCAGCAGCACACAGGGAGACGGCAATCAGCCCCAGCATTTT; CDR3: CASSTQGDGNQPQHF
V: TRBV27; size: NA; J: TRBJ1-6; D: TRBD1; length: 16; DNA: TGTGCCAGCAGTTCCGGGACAGGGGGCGTTAATTCACCCCTCCACTTT; CDR3: CASSSGTGGVNSPLHF
V: TRBV6-1; size: NA; J: TRBJ2-3; D: NA; length: 14; DNA: TGTGCCAGCAGTGAGTTGGGGCTCACAGATACGCAGTATTTT; CDR3: CASSELGLTDTQYF